Below are 8 T cell receptor beta chains sequenced from a single sample in a study of EBV T-cell therapy then PD-1 blockade in nasopharyngeal carcinoma. Profiled with immunoSEQ multiplex PCR; TCRdb holds only in-frame clones, not every one. This table has about 22,000 clones, over 65% appearing once. Treatment given: AdE1-LMPpoly-expanded autologous EBV-specific T-cell therapy followed by anti-PD-1 nivolumab. What these receptors recognize is not known. The sequenced sample was CD8+ T cells from blood, obtained at day -245 from a patient whose treatment included autologous EBV-specific T cells and nivolumab. The receptors were gathered from a man aged 40-49 years with nasopharyngeal carcinoma.

This sequence joins TRBV30 and TRBJ1-1; D is ambiguous. The CDR3 is 10 residues long. Germline CDR1 and CDR2: GTSNPN and SVGIG (reference sequence). Trimming removed 3 bases at V and 8 bases at J, with 7 bases between. The CDR3 loop is CAWREYEAFF. For the CDR3, the DNA is TGTGCCTGGAGAGAATACGAAGCTTTCTTT.

The rearrangement uses TRBV2 and TRBJ2-5; a weak D match, TRBD2 (6 bases). The ends were cut back, 0 bases at V and 4 bases at J, with 15 bases in the middle. CDR1 is SNHLY and CDR2 is FYNNEI in the germline V gene. CDR3 length: 16 residues. CDR3 in DNA: TGTGCCAGCAGTGAAGCGCTTTGGCGGGGCGGAGAGACCCAGTACTTC. The encoded protein is CASSEALWRGGETQYF. Combining the CDR3 with reference TRBV2 and TRBJ2-5 gives the whole variable domain EPEVTQTPSHQVTQMGQEVILRCVPISNHLYFYWYRQILGQKVEFLVSFYNNEISEKSEIFDDQFSVERPDGSNFTLKIRSTKLEDSAMYFCASSEALWRGGETQYFGPGTRLLVL.

Worth noting for this clone: The junction departs from the called germline gene at one end, perhaps through a read error. J is TRBJ1-5 and V is TRBV24-1; 7 positions match TRBD1. The end of the DNA is better explained by TRBJ2-3, so the J call may be wrong. The CDR3 length is 15 residues. Germline CDR1 and CDR2: KGHDR and SFDVKD. The CDR3: CATGENQGVNQPQYF. The CDR3 region has the DNA TGTGCCACCGGTGAAAACCAGGGGGTCAATCAGCCCCAGTATTTT.

This clone occurred a few times. This chain uses TRBV7-9 with TRBJ1-2; the D is unclear. V dropped 1 base and J dropped 4 bases, with 10 bases sitting between them. Looked up from germline, CDR1 is SEHNR and CDR2 is FQNEAQ (reference sequence). The CDR3 length is 14 residues. The CDR3 loop is CASSLGAALYGYTF. CDR3 coding DNA: TGTGCCAGCAGCTTAGGGGCAGCCCTCTATGGCTACACCTTC.

The chain carries TRBV7-9 and TRBJ2-1; D possibly matches TRBD1 or TRBD2 (5 bases each). The CDR3 totals 13 residues. V gave up 5 bases and J gave up 9 bases, with 14 bases separating them. Germline V lookup: CDR1 SEHNR, CDR2 FQNEAQ (reference sequence). The CDR3 region is CASSPKGGGEQFF. The DNA for the CDR3 is TGTGCCAGCAGCCCTAAAGGTGGGGGTGAGCAGTTCTTC.

The chain carries TRBV7-6 and TRBJ1-6, with a possible D match to TRBD1 (5 bases). The CDR3 extends over 14 amino acids. Per the germline V gene, CDR1 is SGHVS and CDR2 is FNYEAQ. Deletions cut 4 bases from V and 7 bases from J, with 11 bases between. CDR3 region: CASSSAGSNSPLHF. For the CDR3, the DNA is TGTGCCAGCAGCTCGGCAGGGAGCAATTCACCCCTCCACTTT.

The J gene is TRBJ2-2, the V gene TRBV19; D possibly uses TRBD1 or TRBD2 (5 bases each). Germline V CDR1 and CDR2: LNHDA, SQIVND (reference sequence). The CDR3 has 15 amino acids. V was pared by 10 bases and J by 6 bases, with 21 bases between. CDR3 protein: CATSLRWGKAGELFF. Here the CDR3 DNA reads TGTGCCACCTCTCTAAGATGGGGGAAAGCCGGGGAGCTGTTTTTT.

This clone was picked up a small number of times. The chain carries TRBV7-3 and TRBJ2-1, with TRBD2 matching 10 bases. With 4 bases clipped from V and 8 bases from J, the junction kept 5 bases outside the gene matches. This CDR3 is built from 14 residues. Per the germline V gene, CDR1 is SGHTA and CDR2 is FQGTGA. The CDR3 loop is CASSSGLAVDEQFF. In nucleotides, the CDR3 is TGTGCCAGCAGCTCAGGACTAGCGGTGGATGAGCAGTTCTTC.